These 2 T cell receptor beta chains were all obtained from the same sample, sequenced in a study of blood T cell repertoires in COVID-19. Data came from immunoSEQ multiplex PCR; TCRdb stores just in-frame clones and leaves some out. The sample has fewer than 700,000 clones, roughly nine tenths seen once. Sequencing was performed on peripheral blood. The receptors derive from a woman in her forties or fifties with COVID-19, enrolled during active disease.

The rearrangement joins TRBV6-1 to TRBJ1-4; D may be TRBD1 (5 bases). There are 16 residues in the CDR3. Germline CDR1 reads MNHNS; CDR2 reads SASEGT. Trimming removed 0 bases from V and 0 bases from J, with 8 bases in between. CDR3 sequence reads: CASSEARQSTNEKLFF. Written as DNA, the CDR3 is TGTGCCAGCAGTGAAGCCCGACAGTCAACTAATGAAAAACTGTTTTTT.

V gene TRBV29-1 combines with J gene TRBJ1-2; D is unclear. V was clipped by 6 bases and J by 5 bases, with 16 bases between them. Germline V gene lookup returns CDR1 SQVTM and CDR2 ANQGSEA. This CDR3 region has 13 residues. The DNA for the CDR3 is TGCAGCGTCCTCTCTGGAGCCGGGTATGGCTACACCTTC. Its protein product is CSVLSGAGYGYTF.